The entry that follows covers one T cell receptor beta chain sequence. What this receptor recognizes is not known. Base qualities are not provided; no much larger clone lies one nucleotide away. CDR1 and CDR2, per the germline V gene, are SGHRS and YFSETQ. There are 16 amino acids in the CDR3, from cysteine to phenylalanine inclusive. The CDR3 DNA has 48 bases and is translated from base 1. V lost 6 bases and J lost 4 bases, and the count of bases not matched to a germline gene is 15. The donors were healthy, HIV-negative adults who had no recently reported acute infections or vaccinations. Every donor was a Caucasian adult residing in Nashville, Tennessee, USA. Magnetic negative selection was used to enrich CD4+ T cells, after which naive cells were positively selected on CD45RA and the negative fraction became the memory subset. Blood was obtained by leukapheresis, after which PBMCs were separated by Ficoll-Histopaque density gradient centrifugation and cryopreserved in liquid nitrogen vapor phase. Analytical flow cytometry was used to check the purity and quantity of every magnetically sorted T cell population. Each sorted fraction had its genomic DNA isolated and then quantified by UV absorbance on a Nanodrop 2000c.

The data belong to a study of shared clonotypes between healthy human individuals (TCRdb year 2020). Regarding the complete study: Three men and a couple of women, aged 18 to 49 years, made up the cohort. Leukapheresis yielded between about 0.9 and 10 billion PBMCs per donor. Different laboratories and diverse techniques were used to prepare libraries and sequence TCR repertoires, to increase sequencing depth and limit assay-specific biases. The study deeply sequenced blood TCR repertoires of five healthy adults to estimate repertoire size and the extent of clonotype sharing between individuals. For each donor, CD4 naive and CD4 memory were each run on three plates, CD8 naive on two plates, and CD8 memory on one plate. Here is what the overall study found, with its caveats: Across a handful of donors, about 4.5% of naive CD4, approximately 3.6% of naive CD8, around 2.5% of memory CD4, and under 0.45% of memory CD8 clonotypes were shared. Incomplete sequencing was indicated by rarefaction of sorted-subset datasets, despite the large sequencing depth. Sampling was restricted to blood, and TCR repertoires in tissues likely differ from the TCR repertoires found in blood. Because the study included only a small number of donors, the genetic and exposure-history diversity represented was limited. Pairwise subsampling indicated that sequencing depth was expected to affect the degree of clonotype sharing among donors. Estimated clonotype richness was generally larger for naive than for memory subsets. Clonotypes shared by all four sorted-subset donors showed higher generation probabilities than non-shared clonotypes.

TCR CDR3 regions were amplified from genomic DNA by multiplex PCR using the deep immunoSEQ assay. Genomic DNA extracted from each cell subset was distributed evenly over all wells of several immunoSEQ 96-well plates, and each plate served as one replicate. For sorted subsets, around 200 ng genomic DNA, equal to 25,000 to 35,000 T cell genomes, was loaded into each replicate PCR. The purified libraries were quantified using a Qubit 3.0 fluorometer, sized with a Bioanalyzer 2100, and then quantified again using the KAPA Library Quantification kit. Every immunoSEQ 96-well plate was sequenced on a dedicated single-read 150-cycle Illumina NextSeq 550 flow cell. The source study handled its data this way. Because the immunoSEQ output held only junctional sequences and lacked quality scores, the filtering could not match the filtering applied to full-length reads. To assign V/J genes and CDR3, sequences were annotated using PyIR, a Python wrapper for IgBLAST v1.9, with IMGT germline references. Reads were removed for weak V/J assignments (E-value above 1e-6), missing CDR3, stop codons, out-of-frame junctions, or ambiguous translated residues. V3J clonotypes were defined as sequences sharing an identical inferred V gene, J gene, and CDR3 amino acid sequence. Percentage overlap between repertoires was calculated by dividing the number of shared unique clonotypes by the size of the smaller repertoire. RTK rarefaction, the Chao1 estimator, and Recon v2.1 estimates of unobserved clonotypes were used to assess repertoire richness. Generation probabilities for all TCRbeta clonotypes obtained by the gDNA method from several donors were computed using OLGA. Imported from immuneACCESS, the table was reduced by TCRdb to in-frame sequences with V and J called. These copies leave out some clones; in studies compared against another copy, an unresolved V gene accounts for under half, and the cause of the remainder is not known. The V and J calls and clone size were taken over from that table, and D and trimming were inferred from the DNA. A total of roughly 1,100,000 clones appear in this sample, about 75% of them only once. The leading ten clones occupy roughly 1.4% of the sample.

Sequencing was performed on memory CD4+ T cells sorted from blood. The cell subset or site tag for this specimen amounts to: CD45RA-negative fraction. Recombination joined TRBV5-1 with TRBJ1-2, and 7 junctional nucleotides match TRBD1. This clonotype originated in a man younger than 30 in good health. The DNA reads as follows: TGCGCCAGCAAAAATATCCCCGGGACAGAGATCTATGGCTACACCTTC. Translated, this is CASKNIPGTEIYGYTF.